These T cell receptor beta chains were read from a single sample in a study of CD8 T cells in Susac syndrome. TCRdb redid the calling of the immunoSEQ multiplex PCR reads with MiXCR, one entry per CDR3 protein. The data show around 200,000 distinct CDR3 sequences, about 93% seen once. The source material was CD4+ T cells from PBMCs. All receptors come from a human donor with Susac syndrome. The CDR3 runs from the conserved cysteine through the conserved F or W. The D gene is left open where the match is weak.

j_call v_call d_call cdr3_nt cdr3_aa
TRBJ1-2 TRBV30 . TGTGCCTGGAGGTTGGGCTATGGCTACACCTTC CAWRLGYGYTF
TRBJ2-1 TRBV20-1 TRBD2 TGCAGTGCTCCTACTAGCGGGATCTACAATGAGCAGTTCTTC CSAPTSGIYNEQFF
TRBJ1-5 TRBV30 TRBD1 TGTGCCTGGAGTGTAAACAGGGGGAGCGCCTTCAATCAGCCCCAGCATTTT CAWSVNRGSAFNQPQHF
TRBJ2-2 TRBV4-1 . TGCGCCAGCAGCCAAGCGGACCTGATCACCGGGGAGCTGTTTTTT CASSQADLITGELFF
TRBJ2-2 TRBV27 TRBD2 TGTGCCAGCAGCCCGTTCGGGACTAGCGGGAGGGCCGGGGAGCTGTTTTTT CASSPFGTSGRAGELFF
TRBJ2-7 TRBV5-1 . TGCGCCAGCAGCCCACAGGGTCCGGGCAACGAGCAGTACTTC CASSPQGPGNEQYF
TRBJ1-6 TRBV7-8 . TGTGCCAGCAGCTTAAGTGACACAGGGAAAAGAGATTCACCCCTCCACTTT CASSLSDTGKRDSPLHF
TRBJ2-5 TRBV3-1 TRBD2 TGTGCCAGCAGCCAGGGCGGGGGAGAGACCCAGTACTTC CASSQGGGETQYF
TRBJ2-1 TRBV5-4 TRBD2 TGTGCCAGCAGCTCCCGGACTAGCGGGAGGGACAATGAGCAGTTCTTC CASSSRTSGRDNEQFF
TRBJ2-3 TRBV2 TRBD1 TGTGCCAGCAGTGCATCAGGGGGAGGCACAGATACGCAGTATTTT CASSASGGGTDTQYF
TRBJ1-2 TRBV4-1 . TGCGCCACCCCGAGGGGTTCCCACAACTATGGCTACACCTTC CATPRGSHNYGYTF
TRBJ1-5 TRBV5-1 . TGCGCCAGCAGTTACTATAGCAATCAGCCCCAGCATTTT CASSYYSNQPQHF
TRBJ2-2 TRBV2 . TGTGCCAGCACACGGGAGCACCATGGGACCACCGGGGAGCTGTTTTTT CASTREHHGTTGELFF